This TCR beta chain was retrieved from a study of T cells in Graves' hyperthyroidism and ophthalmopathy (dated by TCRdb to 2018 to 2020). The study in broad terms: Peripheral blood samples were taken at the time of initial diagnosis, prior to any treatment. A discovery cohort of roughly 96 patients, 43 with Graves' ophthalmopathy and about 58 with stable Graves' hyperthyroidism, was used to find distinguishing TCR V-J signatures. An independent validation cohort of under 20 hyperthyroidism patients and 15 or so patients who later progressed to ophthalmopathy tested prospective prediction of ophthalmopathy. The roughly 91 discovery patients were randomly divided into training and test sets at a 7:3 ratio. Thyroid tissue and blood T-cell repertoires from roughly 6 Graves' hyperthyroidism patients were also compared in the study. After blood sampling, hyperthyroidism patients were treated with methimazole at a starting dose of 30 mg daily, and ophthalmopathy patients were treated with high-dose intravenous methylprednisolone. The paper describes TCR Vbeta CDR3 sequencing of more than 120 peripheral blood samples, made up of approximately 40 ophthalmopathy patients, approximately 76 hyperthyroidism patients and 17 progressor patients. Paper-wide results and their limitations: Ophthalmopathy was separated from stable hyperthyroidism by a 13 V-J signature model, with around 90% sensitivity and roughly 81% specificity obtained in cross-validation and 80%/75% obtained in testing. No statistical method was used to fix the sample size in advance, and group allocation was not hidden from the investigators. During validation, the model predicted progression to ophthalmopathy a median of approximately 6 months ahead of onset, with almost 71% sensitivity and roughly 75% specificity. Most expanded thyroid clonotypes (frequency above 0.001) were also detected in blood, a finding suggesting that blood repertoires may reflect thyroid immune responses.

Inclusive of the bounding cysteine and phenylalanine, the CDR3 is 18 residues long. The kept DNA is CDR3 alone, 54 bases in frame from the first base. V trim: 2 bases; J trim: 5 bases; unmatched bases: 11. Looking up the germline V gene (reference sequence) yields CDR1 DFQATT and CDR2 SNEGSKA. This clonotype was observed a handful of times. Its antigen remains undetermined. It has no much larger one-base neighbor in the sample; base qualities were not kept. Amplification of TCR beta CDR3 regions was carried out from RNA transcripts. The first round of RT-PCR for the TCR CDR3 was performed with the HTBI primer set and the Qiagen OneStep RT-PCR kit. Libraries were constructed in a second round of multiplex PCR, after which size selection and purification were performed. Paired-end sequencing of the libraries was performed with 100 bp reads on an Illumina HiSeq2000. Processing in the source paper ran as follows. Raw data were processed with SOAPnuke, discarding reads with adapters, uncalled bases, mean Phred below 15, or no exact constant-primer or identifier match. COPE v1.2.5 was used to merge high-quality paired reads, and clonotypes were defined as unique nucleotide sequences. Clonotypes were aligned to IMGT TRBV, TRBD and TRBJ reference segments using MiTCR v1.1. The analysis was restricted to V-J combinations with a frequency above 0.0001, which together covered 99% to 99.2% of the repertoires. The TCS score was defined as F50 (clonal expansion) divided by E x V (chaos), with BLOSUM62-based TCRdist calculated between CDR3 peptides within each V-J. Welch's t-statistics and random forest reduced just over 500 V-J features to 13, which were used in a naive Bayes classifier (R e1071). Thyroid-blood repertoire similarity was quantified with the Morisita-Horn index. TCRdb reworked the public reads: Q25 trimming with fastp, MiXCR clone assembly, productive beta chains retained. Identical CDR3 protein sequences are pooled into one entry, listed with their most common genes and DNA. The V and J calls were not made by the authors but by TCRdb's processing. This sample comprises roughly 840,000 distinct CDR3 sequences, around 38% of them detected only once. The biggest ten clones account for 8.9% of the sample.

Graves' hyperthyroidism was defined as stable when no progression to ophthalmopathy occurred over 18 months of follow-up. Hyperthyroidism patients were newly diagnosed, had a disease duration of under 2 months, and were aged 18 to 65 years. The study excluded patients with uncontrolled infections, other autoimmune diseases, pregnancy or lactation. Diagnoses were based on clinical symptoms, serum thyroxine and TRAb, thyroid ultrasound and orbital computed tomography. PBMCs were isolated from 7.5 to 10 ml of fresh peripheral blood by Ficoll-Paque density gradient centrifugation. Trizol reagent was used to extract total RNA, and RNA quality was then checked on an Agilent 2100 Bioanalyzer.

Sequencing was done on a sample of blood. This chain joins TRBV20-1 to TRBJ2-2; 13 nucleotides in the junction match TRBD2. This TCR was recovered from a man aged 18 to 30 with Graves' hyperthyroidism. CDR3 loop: CSARPVLAGGPRTGELFF. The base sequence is TGCAGTGCTAGACCCGTACTAGCGGGAGGGCCGAGGACCGGGGAGCTGTTTTTT.